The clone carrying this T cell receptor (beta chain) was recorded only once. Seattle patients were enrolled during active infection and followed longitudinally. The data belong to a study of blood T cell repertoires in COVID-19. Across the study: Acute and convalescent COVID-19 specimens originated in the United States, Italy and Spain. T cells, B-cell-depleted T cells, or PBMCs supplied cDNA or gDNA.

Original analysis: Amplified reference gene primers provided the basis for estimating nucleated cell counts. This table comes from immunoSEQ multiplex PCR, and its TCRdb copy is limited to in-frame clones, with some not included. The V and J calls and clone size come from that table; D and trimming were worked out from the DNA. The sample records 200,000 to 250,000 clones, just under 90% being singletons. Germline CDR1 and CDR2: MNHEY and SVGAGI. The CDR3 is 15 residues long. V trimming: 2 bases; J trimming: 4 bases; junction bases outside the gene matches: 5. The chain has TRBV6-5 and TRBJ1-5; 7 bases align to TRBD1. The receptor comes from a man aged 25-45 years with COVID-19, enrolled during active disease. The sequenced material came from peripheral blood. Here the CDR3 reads CASSYEGAWNQPQHF. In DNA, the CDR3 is TGTGCCAGCAGTTACGAGGGGGCGTGGAATCAGCCCCAGCATTTT.